The T cell receptor (beta chain) under discussion was sequenced for a study of shared clonotypes between healthy human individuals. Study information: The plates for each donor numbered three CD4 naive, three CD4 memory, two CD8 naive and one CD8 memory.

V was shortened by 3 bases and J by 6 bases, with 14 bases between the two germline ends. CDR3 size: 15 residues. Germline CDR1 and CDR2: MNHNS and SASEGT. About this clone: The antigen is undetermined.

General observations from the study: Between several donors, naive CD4 clonotypes were shared at a level of about 5%.

The authors ran the assay at deep level. This table comes from immunoSEQ multiplex PCR, and its TCRdb copy is limited to in-frame clones, with some not included. This repertoire shows 2.3 million or so clones, 90% to 95% found once; its top ten account for 0.35% to 0.5%. The clonotype was recovered from a man younger than 35 in good health. Some clones in this sample may be carry-over from other donors' samples. The sample taken for sequencing was naive CD4+ T cells from PBMCs. Subset of the sample: CD45RA+ positively selected. The rearrangement uses TRBV6-1 and TRBJ2-2, with a possible D match to TRBD2 (5 bases). Here the CDR3 reads CASSDVYVGAGELFF. As DNA, the CDR3 is TGTGCCAGCAGTGATGTGTATGTCGGGGCCGGGGAGCTGTTTTTT.